This TCR beta chain was obtained from a study of blood T cell repertoires in COVID-19. Clones were read by immunoSEQ multiplex PCR, and TCRdb kept only the in-frame ones, dropping some. The repertoire holds about 160,000 clones, with roughly 84% as singletons. Germline CDR1 and CDR2: SGHAT and FQNNGV. The germline V and J ends were trimmed by 1 base and 0 bases, with 9 bases remaining between them. The CDR3 is 15 residues long. The sequence came from a woman between 50 and 59 years old with COVID-19, enrolled during active disease. V usage is TRBV11-2 and J usage is TRBJ1-2; D might be TRBD1 (5 bases). Sequencing input: peripheral blood. For the CDR3, the DNA is TGTGCCAGCAGCTTAGCGCCAGGGCCTAACTATGGCTACACCTTC. Its translation is CASSLAPGPNYGYTF.